This T cell receptor (beta chain) was observed in a study of T cell responses to AZD1222 COVID-19 vaccine. The method was immunoSEQ multiplex PCR; TCRdb's version includes in-frame clones alone and lacks a portion of them. Of 150,000 or so clones in the sample, more than 75% were seen once. J lost 3 bases, V lost 6 bases, and 4 bases had no gene match. This CDR3 has 14 amino acids. The germline CDR1 and CDR2 sequences are MDHEN and SYDVKM. The clonotype originates from an adult in good health. The chain combines TRBV28 with TRBJ1-5, with 8 bases matching TRBD1. Sequencing used peripheral blood, obtained on day 0 of AZD1222 vaccination. The CDR3 DNA reads as TGTGCCAGCAGCCAGGGGGCCCTCAATCAGCCCCAGCATTTT. As protein: CASSQGALNQPQHF.